This TCR beta chain was identified in a study of blood T cell repertoires in COVID-19. The overall study: Sites in the United States, Italy and Spain provided acute and convalescent COVID-19 samples. In each case, the material was cDNA or gDNA derived from T cells, B-cell-depleted T cells, or PBMCs.

Trimming cost V 1 base and J 4 bases; bases outside gene matches: 3. CDR1 is SGHRS and CDR2 is YFSETQ in the germline V gene. CDR3 length: 14 residues. Seattle-derived patients entered the study during active infection and were followed longitudinally. Original handling: Reference gene primer amplification gave estimated nucleated cell counts. The method was immunoSEQ multiplex PCR; TCRdb's version includes in-frame clones alone and lacks a portion of them. V, J and clone size are those of that table, while D and trimming were read from the DNA. The sample has 84,000 or so clones, 78% seen once. This chain links TRBV5-1 with TRBJ2-3; TRBD1 agrees at 7 bases. Material for sequencing was peripheral blood. The TCR originated in a man aged 55 to 70 with COVID-19, enrolled during active disease. The CDR3 reads CASSLRQGADTQYF. In nucleotides, the CDR3 is TGCGCCAGCAGCTTGAGACAGGGCGCAGATACGCAGTATTTT.